One and the same sample provided the 15 T cell receptor beta chains below, sequenced in a study of glioma-infiltrating T cells after dendritic cell vaccination. The repertoire was sequenced with immunoSEQ multiplex PCR; TCRdb's copy has only in-frame clones and lacks some. The table lists over 90,000 clones, around 81% of them singletons. Sequenced material: blood, taken before dendritic cell vaccination. The source of these receptors is a human donor with glioblastoma.

The table lists this clone with a few counts. Relative to the germline gene, one junction end is altered; a read error may explain this. The V call is TRBV7-7, the J call TRBJ2-2; 9 nucleotides align to TRBD2. Germline V gene lookup returns CDR1 SSHAT and CDR2 FNYEAQ (reference sequence). CDR3 length: 17 residues. CDR3 protein: CASSLAAGGPNTGELFF. CDR3 sequence (DNA): TGTGCTAGCAGCTTAGCGGCGGGGGGGCCTAACACCGGGGAGCTGTTTTTT.

This clone appeared once. This chain uses TRBV7-2 with TRBJ1-2; D is perhaps TRBD1 (5 bases). V gave up 5 bases and J gave up 5 bases, with 12 bases separating them. This CDR3 comprises 13 residues. The germline V gene encodes CDR1 SGHTA and CDR2 FQGNSA. The chain's CDR3 is CASSVLGGYGYTF. In DNA, the CDR3 is TGTGCCAGCAGCGTCCTCGGGGGGTATGGCTACACCTTC.

This chain uses TRBV25-1 with TRBJ2-7; 9 bases match TRBD2. Unmatched junction bases numbered 5, after V lost 1 base and J lost 4 bases. The CDR3 is 15 residues long. Germline CDR1 is MGHDK and CDR2 is SYGVNS. Here the CDR3 DNA reads TGTGCCAGCAGTGAATCCCTAGCGGGGCGATACGAGCAGTACTTC. Amino acid sequence: CASSESLAGRYEQYF.

The V gene is TRBV7-2, the J gene TRBJ2-1; 9 bases map to TRBD2. Germline V gene lookup returns CDR1 SGHTA and CDR2 FQGNSA. V shed 5 bases and J 5 bases; nucleotides not matched to a gene: 1. This CDR3 has 13 amino acids. CDR3 coding DNA: TGTGCCAGCAGCAGGACTAGCGACAATGAGCAGTTCTTC. This codes for CASSRTSDNEQFF.

This chain joins TRBV1 and TRBJ1-2. TRBV1 is annotated as a pseudogene. This CDR3 has 17 amino acids. The DNA for the CDR3 is TGCACCAGCAGCCAAGATTTTGCGGATATCTATAGCTATGGCTACACCTTC. Amino acid sequence: CTSSQDFADIYSYGYTF.

This clone was recorded once. This chain uses TRBV29-1 with TRBJ2-1, with D maybe TRBD2 (6 bases). From germline, CDR1 is SQVTM and CDR2 ANQGSEA. Trimming shortened V by 4 bases and J by 4 bases, and 14 bases separated the two germline ends. The CDR3 consists of 14 residues. The CDR3 loop reads CSVGGQGGYNEQFF. The CDR3 region has the DNA TGCAGCGTTGGGGGTCAGGGAGGTTACAATGAGCAGTTCTTC.

The genes are TRBV13 and TRBJ2-2, with TRBD2 identical over 11 bases. The CDR3 covers 16 residues. CDR1 PRHDT and CDR2 FYEKMQ come from the germline V gene (reference sequence). V shed 3 bases, J shed 5 bases, and the junction held 5 bases outside the gene matches. CDR3: CASSFPGTSGTGELFF. The DNA for the CDR3 is TGTGCCAGCAGCTTCCCCGGGACTAGCGGAACCGGGGAGCTGTTTTTT.

The CDR3 loop is CASSPTSAGEQYF. The CDR3 DNA follows: TGTGCCAGCAGTCCGACTAGCGCGGGGGAGCAGTACTTC. The J gene is TRBJ2-7, the V gene TRBV27; TRBD2 matches 8 bases. The trim removed 5 bases at V and 7 bases at J, leaving 7 bases unmatched. The germline CDR1 and CDR2 sequences are MNHEY and SMNVEV (reference sequence). This CDR3 is built from 13 residues.

There are a few counts of this clone. This chain links TRBV7-6 with TRBJ1-3; D not resolved. The CDR3 spans 14 residues. Trimming shortened V by 2 bases and J by 3 bases, and 8 bases separated the two germline ends. Germline V gene sequence: CDR1 SGHVS, CDR2 FNYEAQ. The CDR3 protein is CASSLWGVGNTIYF. The CDR3 DNA follows: TGTGCCAGCAGCTTATGGGGAGTTGGAAACACCATATATTTT.

This clone was detected only a few times. The same CDR3 can be traced to other DNA sequences in this sample. The rearrangement uses TRBV19 and TRBJ2-1; the match to TRBD2 covers 8 bases. CDR3 length: 15 amino acids. With 3 bases clipped from V and 0 bases from J, the junction kept 1 base outside the gene matches. CDR1 is LNHDA and CDR2 is SQIVND in the germline V gene (reference sequence). Written as DNA, the CDR3 is TGTGCCAGTAGTATCGGGGGGGGCTCCTACAATGAGCAGTTCTTC. Protein: CASSIGGGSYNEQFF.

This clone was observed once. The chain combines TRBV2 with TRBJ2-5; no clear D gene. Per the germline V gene, CDR1 is SNHLY and CDR2 is FYNNEI. The CDR3 spans 12 residues. The ends were cut back, 7 bases at V and 4 bases at J, with 10 bases in the middle. The CDR3 sequence is CASILSRETQYF. As DNA, the CDR3 is TGTGCCAGCATCTTATCTCGAGAGACCCAGTACTTC. Complete variable domain (other parts from reference TRBV2 and TRBJ2-5): EPEVTQTPSHQVTQMGQEVILRCVPISNHLYFYWYRQILGQKVEFLVSFYNNEISEKSEIFDDQFSVERPDGSNFTLKIRSTKLEDSAMYFCASILSRETQYFGPGTRLLVL.

CDR3 region: CASRLRQGAGNQPQHF. DNA for the CDR3: TGTGCCAGCAGGCTTCGACAGGGGGCGGGCAATCAGCCCCAGCATTTT. This chain joins TRBV6-4 and TRBJ1-5, with 10 bases lining up with TRBD1. The CDR3 length is 16 residues. The germline gives CDR1 MRHNA, CDR2 SNTAGT. V dropped 6 bases and J dropped 2; count of bases not matched to a gene: 7.

A word on this clone: Other DNA variants within this sample encode the same CDR3. The chain recombines TRBV4-3 with TRBJ1-1; TRBD1 is a possible D gene (5 bases). The CDR3 has 15 amino acids. The germline V gene has CDR1 LGHNA and CDR2 YSLEER. The ends were cut back, 1 base at V and 0 bases at J, with 9 bases in the middle. CDR3 sequence: CASSQGLQVNTEAFF. The DNA for the CDR3 is TGCGCCAGCAGCCAAGGTTTACAGGTGAACACTGAAGCTTTCTTT.

The chain couples TRBV4-3 to TRBJ1-1; D remains unclear. With 8 bases removed from V and 0 bases from J, the gap between germline ends came to 10 bases. The CDR3 is 13 amino acids. Germline CDR1 and CDR2: LGHNA and YSLEER. The CDR3 here is CASGAVLNTEAFF. The DNA for the CDR3 is TGCGCCAGCGGTGCGGTCTTGAACACTGAAGCTTTCTTT.

The chain combines TRBV30 with TRBJ1-2; 7 bases line up with TRBD1. The CDR3 length is 12 residues. The J segment lost 2 bases and the V segment lost 8 bases, leaving 5 bases of the junction unmatched. The germline V gene encodes CDR1 GTSNPN and CDR2 SVGIG (reference sequence). The CDR3 DNA sequence: TGTGCCGGCGAGGGGGCCAACTATGGCTACACCTTC. This codes for CAGEGANYGYTF.